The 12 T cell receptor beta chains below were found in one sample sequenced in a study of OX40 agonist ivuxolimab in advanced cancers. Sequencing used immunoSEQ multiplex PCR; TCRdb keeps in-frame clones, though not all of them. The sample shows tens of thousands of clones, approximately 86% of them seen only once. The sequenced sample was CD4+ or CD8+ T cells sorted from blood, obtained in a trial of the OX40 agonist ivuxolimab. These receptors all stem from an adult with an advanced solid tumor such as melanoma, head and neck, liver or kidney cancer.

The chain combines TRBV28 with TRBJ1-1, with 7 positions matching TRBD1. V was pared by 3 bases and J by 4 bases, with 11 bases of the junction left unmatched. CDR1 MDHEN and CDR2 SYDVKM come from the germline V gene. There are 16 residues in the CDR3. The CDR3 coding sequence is TGTGCCAGCAGTTTGACACTCTACAGGGGCGGCACTGAAGCTTTCTTT. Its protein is CASSLTLYRGGTEAFF.

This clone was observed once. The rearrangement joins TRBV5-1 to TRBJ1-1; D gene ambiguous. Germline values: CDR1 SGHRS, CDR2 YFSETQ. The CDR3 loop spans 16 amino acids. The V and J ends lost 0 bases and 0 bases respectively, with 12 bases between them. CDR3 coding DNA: TGCGCCAGCAGCTTGGATGGCAGTTTAATGAACACTGAAGCTTTCTTT. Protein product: CASSLDGSLMNTEAFF.

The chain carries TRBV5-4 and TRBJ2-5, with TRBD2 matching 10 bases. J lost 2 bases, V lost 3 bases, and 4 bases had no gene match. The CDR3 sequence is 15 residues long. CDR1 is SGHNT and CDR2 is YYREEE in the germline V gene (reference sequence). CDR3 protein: CASSSGTSAQETQYF. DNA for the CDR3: TGTGCCAGCAGCTCCGGGACTAGCGCACAAGAGACCCAGTACTTC. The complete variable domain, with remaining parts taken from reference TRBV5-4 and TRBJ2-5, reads ETGVTQSPTHLIKTRGQQVTLRCSSQSGHNTVSWYQQALGQGPQFIFQYYREEENGRGNFPPRFSGLQFPNYSSELNVNALELDDSALYLCASSSGTSAQETQYFGPGTRLLVL.

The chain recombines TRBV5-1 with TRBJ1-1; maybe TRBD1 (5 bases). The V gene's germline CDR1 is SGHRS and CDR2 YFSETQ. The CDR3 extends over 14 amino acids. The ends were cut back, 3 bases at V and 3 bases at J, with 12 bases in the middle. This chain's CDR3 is CASSSDSADTEAFF. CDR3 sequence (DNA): TGCGCCAGCAGCTCTGACAGTGCAGACACTGAAGCTTTCTTT.

CDR3 in amino acids: CAWRAGADGYTF. The CDR3, as DNA: TGTGCCTGGAGAGCCGGGGCAGATGGCTACACCTTC. This chain uses TRBV30 with TRBJ1-2, with a tentative D call TRBD1 (5 bases). The V gene lost 3 bases and the J gene lost 6 bases, with 11 bases spanning the gap. CDR3 length equals 12 residues. Germline CDR1 reads GTSNPN; CDR2 reads SVGIG (reference sequence).

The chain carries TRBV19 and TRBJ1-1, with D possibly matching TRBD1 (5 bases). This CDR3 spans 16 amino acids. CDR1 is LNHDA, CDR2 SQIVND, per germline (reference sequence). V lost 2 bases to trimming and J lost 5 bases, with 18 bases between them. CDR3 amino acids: CASSIWGTPGRTEAFF. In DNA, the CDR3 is TGTGCCAGTAGTATATGGGGCACCCCAGGTAGGACTGAAGCTTTCTTT.

CDR3 protein: CASRGTSGKGEETQYF. CDR3 nucleotides: TGTGCCAGCAGAGGGACTAGCGGGAAGGGTGAGGAGACCCAGTACTTC. V gene TRBV5-4 combines with J gene TRBJ2-5, with 13 nucleotides matching TRBD2. CDR3 length: 16 amino acids. V shed 5 bases and J 5 bases; nucleotides not matched to a gene: 9. Germline values: CDR1 SGHNT, CDR2 YYREEE (reference sequence).

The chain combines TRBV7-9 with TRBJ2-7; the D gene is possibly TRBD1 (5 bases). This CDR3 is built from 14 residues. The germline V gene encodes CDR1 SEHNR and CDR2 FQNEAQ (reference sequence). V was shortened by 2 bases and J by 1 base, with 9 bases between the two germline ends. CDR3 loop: CASSLLDTSYEQYF. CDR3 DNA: TGTGCCAGCAGCTTACTGGACACTTCCTACGAGCAGTACTTC.

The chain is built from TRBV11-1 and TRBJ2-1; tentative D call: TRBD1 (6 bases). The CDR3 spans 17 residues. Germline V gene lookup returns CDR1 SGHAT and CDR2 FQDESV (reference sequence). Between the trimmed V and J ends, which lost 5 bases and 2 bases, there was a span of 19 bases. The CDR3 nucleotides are TGTGCCAGCAGCGTACAACAGGGCATCGGGGCCTACAATGAGCAGTTCTTC. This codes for CASSVQQGIGAYNEQFF.

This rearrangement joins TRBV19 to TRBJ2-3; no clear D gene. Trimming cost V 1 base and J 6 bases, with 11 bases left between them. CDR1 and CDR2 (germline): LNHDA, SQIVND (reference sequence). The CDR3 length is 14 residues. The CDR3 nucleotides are TGTGCCAGTAGTATAGGACTGGCTGGGGATACGCAGTATTTT. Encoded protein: CASSIGLAGDTQYF.

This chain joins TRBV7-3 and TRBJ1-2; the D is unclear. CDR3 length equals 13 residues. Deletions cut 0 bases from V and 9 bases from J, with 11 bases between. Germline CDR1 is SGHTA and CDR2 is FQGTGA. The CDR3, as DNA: TGTGCCAGCAGCTTAACTTATGGGGAACGCTACACCTTC. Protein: CASSLTYGERYTF.

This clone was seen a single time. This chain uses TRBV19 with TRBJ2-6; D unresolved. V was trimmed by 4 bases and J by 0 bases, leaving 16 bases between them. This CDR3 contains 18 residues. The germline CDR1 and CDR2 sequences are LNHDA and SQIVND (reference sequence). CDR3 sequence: CASSTTTRSLSGANVLTF. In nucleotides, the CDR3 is TGTGCCAGTAGTACGACGACACGAAGTCTCTCTGGGGCCAACGTCCTGACTTTC.